These 24 T cell receptor beta chains were all obtained from the same sample, sequenced in a study of CD8 T cells in ankylosing spondylitis. One entry per CDR3 protein, called by TCRdb with MiXCR from the 5' RACE reads. The data show under 400,000 distinct CDR3 sequences, with around a tenth seen just once and roughly 9.2% held by the top ten. The sample comprised blood, either unsorted or a sorted T cell fraction (not recorded which). Receptor source: a female donor with ankylosing spondylitis or in good health (not recorded which).

The table lists this clonotype with many counts. The chain combines TRBV5-1 with TRBJ2-3, with TRBD2 matching over 9 bases. V was clipped by 0 bases and J by 0 bases; unmatched bases: 2. Germline V gene lookup returns CDR1 SGHRS and CDR2 YFSETQ. This CDR3 is 16 amino acids long. The CDR3 region has the DNA TGCGCCAGCAGCTTGGATCTAGCGGGGAGCACAGATACGCAGTATTTT. Its protein is CASSLDLAGSTDTQYF.

There are many counts of this clonotype. The chain is built from TRBV5-1 and TRBJ2-7, with D perhaps assigned TRBD1 or TRBD2 (6 bases each). V lost 4 bases, J lost 1 base, and 18 bases lay in between. The germline V gene encodes CDR1 SGHRS and CDR2 YFSETQ. The CDR3 runs to 16 residues. CDR3 protein: CASSLKGGLSSYEQYF. Here the CDR3 DNA reads TGCGCCAGCAGCCTAAAAGGGGGGCTAAGTTCCTACGAGCAGTACTTC.

This chain connects TRBV7-2 to TRBJ2-3, with TRBD2 as a possible D gene (6 bases). V lost 1 base, J lost 2 bases, and 7 bases lay in between. The CDR3 has 14 residues. In germline, CDR1 is SGHTA, CDR2 FQGNSA. The CDR3 is CASSLVAVTDTQYF. The CDR3 DNA is TGTGCCAGCAGCTTAGTAGCGGTCACAGATACGCAGTATTTT.

This clonotype was observed a handful of times. The CDR3 loop reads CASSLQVPSTDTQYF. In DNA, the CDR3 is TGCGCCAGCAGCTTACAGGTCCCTTCCACAGATACGCAGTATTTT. The J gene is TRBJ2-3, the V gene TRBV5-1, with D possibly TRBD1 on 5 matching bases. V was trimmed by 2 bases and J by 2 bases, leaving 12 bases between them. The CDR3 is 15 amino acids. From germline, CDR1 is SGHRS and CDR2 YFSETQ.

This clonotype was counted between two and nine times. The chain couples TRBV3-1 to TRBJ1-1; D possibly corresponds to TRBD1 (5 bases). Germline CDR1 is LGHDT and CDR2 is YNNKEL (reference sequence). With 3 bases removed from V and 1 base from J, the gap between germline ends came to 6 bases. The CDR3 consists of 13 residues. CDR3 bases: TGTGCCAGCAGCCAGGGGCGGAACACTGAAGCTTTCTTT. This translates into CASSQGRNTEAFF.

At least ten counts were recorded for this clonotype. The rearrangement links TRBV24-1 to TRBJ2-1, with 12 bases identical to TRBD2. The CDR3 has 16 amino acids. CDR1 KGHDR and CDR2 SFDVKD come from the germline V gene. The ends lost 4 bases at V and 0 bases at J; junction bases unmatched: 0. This CDR3 is CATSELAGGSYNEQFF. The CDR3 DNA follows: TGTGCCACCAGTGAACTAGCGGGAGGCTCCTACAATGAGCAGTTCTTC.

This chain uses TRBV6-1 with TRBJ2-5; 11 bases match TRBD2. CDR1 is MNHNS, CDR2 SASEGT, per germline. The trim removed 6 bases at V and 5 bases at J, leaving 5 bases unmatched. The CDR3 is 14 residues long. The CDR3 reads CASRVAGGRETQYF. CDR3 nucleotides: TGTGCCAGCAGAGTAGCGGGGGGGCGGGAGACCCAGTACTTC.

This clonotype was detected ten times or more. The V gene is TRBV5-1, the J gene TRBJ1-4; D remains unclear. The CDR3 runs to 15 residues. Germline V gene data show CDR1 as SGHRS and CDR2 as YFSETQ. Trimming stripped 4 bases from V and 0 bases from J, with 10 bases between. This CDR3 reads CASSPTFATNEKLFF. Here the CDR3 DNA reads TGCGCCAGCAGCCCGACTTTTGCAACTAATGAAAAACTGTTTTTT. The variable domain in full, with the rest retrieved from reference TRBV5-1 and TRBJ1-4, is KAGVTQTPRYLIKTRGQQVTLSCSPISGHRSVSWYQQTPGQGLQFLFEYFSETQRNKGNFPGRFSGRQFSNSRSEMNVSTLELGDSALYLCASSPTFATNEKLFFGSGTQLSVL.

There are a few counts of this clonotype. The V gene is TRBV7-9, the J gene TRBJ1-5; 10 bases are shared with TRBD1. Trimming cost V 4 bases and J 4 bases; bases outside gene matches: 4. The CDR3 loop spans 15 amino acids. Germline-derived CDR1 and CDR2 are SEHNR and FQNEAQ (reference sequence). CDR3 sequence: CASSSEDRGNQPQHF. The CDR3, as DNA: TGTGCCAGCAGCTCCGAGGACAGGGGGAATCAGCCCCAGCATTTT.

This clonotype has at least ten counts. This chain uses TRBV7-9 with TRBJ1-1; D remains unclear. This CDR3 spans 14 amino acids. Germline V CDR1 and CDR2: SEHNR, FQNEAQ (reference sequence). Between the trimmed V and J ends, which lost 5 bases and 1 base, there was a span of 11 bases. The CDR3 DNA reads TGTGCCAGCAGCGCTTTGTGGGGGAACACTGAAGCTTTCTTT. This translates into CASSALWGNTEAFF.

This clonotype was seen more than once but under ten times. J is TRBJ2-6 and V is TRBV18, with unresolved D. V dropped 4 bases and J dropped 0 bases, with 7 bases sitting between them. The CDR3 is 15 residues long. The germline gives CDR1 KGHSH, CDR2 LQKENI. CDR3 sequence reads: CASSQGISGANVLTF. CDR3 DNA sequence: TGTGCCAGCTCACAGGGAATCTCTGGGGCCAACGTCCTGACTTTC.

In its sample, this clonotype was seen many times. This chain links TRBV5-6 with TRBJ2-1, with TRBD1 matching over 10 bases. Trimming cost V 4 bases and J 12 bases; bases outside gene matches: 13. Germline V gene data show CDR1 as SGHDT and CDR2 as YYEEEE. The CDR3 length is 15 residues. The CDR3 nucleotides read TGTGCCAGCAGCCCAACGGGACAGGGGAGAATCACGCAGTTCTTC. Translation gives CASSPTGQGRITQFF.

In its sample, this clonotype was seen many times. This sequence joins TRBV5-6 and TRBJ1-5, with D uncertain. The CDR3 has 14 amino acids. CDR1 and CDR2 (germline): SGHDT, YYEEEE. Trimming left V 1 base short and J 4 bases short, with 9 bases between. This CDR3 reads CASSLRGYNQPQHF. The DNA for the CDR3 is TGTGCCAGCAGCTTGCGTGGATATAATCAGCCCCAGCATTTT.

The genes are TRBV18 and TRBJ1-1, with D perhaps matching TRBD1 (5 bases). The germline CDR1 and CDR2 sequences are KGHSH and LQKENI. The length of the CDR3 is 12 residues. V was shortened by 0 bases and J by 8 bases, with 7 bases between the two germline ends. The CDR3 spells CASSPPAGEAFF. CDR3 DNA sequence: TGTGCCAGCTCACCACCGGCAGGGGAAGCTTTCTTT.

This clonotype was counted ten times or more. This chain connects TRBV6-5 to TRBJ1-1; no definite D call. Trimming removed 2 bases from V and 1 base from J, with 17 bases in between. CDR1 and CDR2 (germline): MNHEY, SVGAGI. This CDR3 region has 17 residues. The CDR3 DNA reads as TGTGCCAGCAGTTACGCTCAAGGGTTAGTAGGGAACACTGAAGCTTTCTTT. Translation: CASSYAQGLVGNTEAFF.

This clonotype was found many times. This rearrangement joins TRBV20-1 to TRBJ1-6, with D perhaps TRBD1 (5 bases). Looked up from germline, CDR1 is DFQATT and CDR2 is SNEGSKA (reference sequence). The length of the CDR3 is 14 residues. The V and J ends lost 6 bases and 9 bases respectively, with 18 bases between them. The CDR3 DNA is TGCAGTGCGGTCGGGACCGTCTCAGGTTCACCCCTCCACTTT. This encodes CSAVGTVSGSPLHF.

This rearrangement joins TRBV20-1 to TRBJ2-7, with D perhaps matching TRBD1 or TRBD2 (5 bases each). V lost 6 bases to trimming and J lost 1 base, with 19 bases between them. Germline V lookup: CDR1 DFQATT, CDR2 SNEGSKA (reference sequence). CDR3 size: 15 residues. The CDR3 is CSARYRDPPSYEQYF. The CDR3 DNA reads TGCAGTGCCCGCTACCGGGACCCCCCATCCTACGAGCAGTACTTC.

V is TRBV20-1 and J is TRBJ2-2; D is unclear. The V end was cut by 7 bases, the J end by 7 bases, with 19 bases between. Germline values: CDR1 DFQATT, CDR2 SNEGSKA (reference sequence). The CDR3 length is 14 residues. The CDR3 nucleotides read TGCAGTGTTAGTCAACCCGGTAAAGGCGGGGAGCTGTTTTTT. Amino acid sequence: CSVSQPGKGGELFF.

This clonotype was picked up many times. J is TRBJ2-7 and V is TRBV20-1; 9 nucleotides line up with TRBD1. Germline V gives CDR1 DFQATT, CDR2 SNEGSKA (reference sequence). CDR3 size: 15 residues. Losses at the gene ends were 3 bases for V and 3 bases for J; bases not matched to a gene: 9. The CDR3 is CSAREGTGQNYEQYF. The DNA of the CDR3 is TGCAGTGCTAGGGAGGGGACAGGGCAAAACTACGAGCAGTACTTC.

This clonotype was counted many times. V usage is TRBV7-6 and J usage is TRBJ2-2; D remains unclear. Germline V gene lookup returns CDR1 SGHVS and CDR2 FNYEAQ. This CDR3 is 13 amino acids long. With 2 bases removed from V and 3 bases from J, the gap between germline ends came to 4 bases. The CDR3: CASSLYDTGELFF. Here the CDR3 DNA reads TGTGCCAGCAGCTTATACGACACCGGGGAGCTGTTTTTT.

Points on this clonotype: This may come from a read error, since a much larger clone is one base off. The chain combines TRBV20-1 with TRBJ2-3; TRBD2 aligns across 12 bases. The CDR3 is 15 amino acids. Germline V CDR1 and CDR2: DFQATT, SNEGSKA (reference sequence). The CDR3 bases are TGCAGTGCTCGCAAACTAGCGGGAGGCACAGATACGCAGTCTTTT. Amino acid sequence: CSARKLAGGTDTQSF.

This clonotype was picked up many times. The V call is TRBV5-1, the J call TRBJ2-3; weak D call: TRBD1 (6 bases). Trimming stripped 2 bases from V and 1 base from J, with 14 bases between. Germline CDR1 is SGHRS and CDR2 is YFSETQ. The CDR3 totals 16 residues. The CDR3 protein is CASSLSFRTGTDTQYF. The CDR3 DNA sequence: TGCGCCAGCAGCTTATCCTTCCGGACAGGCACAGATACGCAGTATTTT.

The sample holds many counts of this clonotype. The V gene is TRBV5-1, the J gene TRBJ2-7, with D possibly being TRBD2 (6 bases). V shed 4 bases and J shed 3 bases, with 11 bases lying between them. In germline, CDR1 is SGHRS, CDR2 YFSETQ. The CDR3 consists of 13 residues. The CDR3 spells CASSMGGYYEQYF. The CDR3 bases are TGCGCCAGCAGCATGGGGGGTTACTACGAGCAGTACTTC.

This clonotype showed up just a few times. This chain uses TRBV28 with TRBJ2-1; 7 bases align to TRBD2. Trimming cost V 6 bases and J 2 bases; bases outside gene matches: 7. Germline V CDR1 and CDR2: MDHEN, SYDVKM. The CDR3 sequence is 15 residues long. The CDR3 sequence is CASSLLLATYNEQFF. The CDR3 coding sequence is TGTGCCAGCAGCCTACTACTAGCGACCTACAATGAGCAGTTCTTC. Combining the CDR3 with reference TRBV28 and TRBJ2-1 gives the whole variable domain DVKVTQSSRYLVKRTGEKVFLECVQDMDHENMFWYRQDPGLGLRLIYFSYDVKMKEKGDIPEGYSVSREKKERFSLILESASTNQTSMYLCASSLLLATYNEQFFGPGTRLTVL.